This T cell receptor (beta chain) is from a study of cytomegalovirus exposure and HLA in healthy donors. Study information: Within an early data release were about 85 million unique TCRs drawn from HLA-typed donors.

With 60 Vbeta and 13 Jbeta primers, the PCR was carried out. Assay: immunoSEQ multiplex PCR; the TCRdb copy retains only in-frame clones and omits some. The data contain around 130,000 clones, 65% to 80% of them singletons. This CDR3 is 16 amino acids long. Losses at the gene ends were 6 bases for V and 1 base for J; bases not matched to a gene: 10. Germline V lookup: CDR1 SNHLY, CDR2 FYNNEI. For this clone: Its antigen is unknown.

Study-wide results and limits: The study flagged some 180 TCR beta chains as cytomegalovirus-associated. Later on, an analysis tied 15,000 to 20,000 TCR beta sequences to HLA alleles at 0.05 false discovery rate. Researchers reported from a later analysis that most CMV-associated TCR beta chains appeared HLA-restricted.

The receptor comes from a woman aged 18-29 years in good health and CMV-seronegative. The rearrangement joins TRBV2 to TRBJ2-7; TRBD2 matches at 9 bases. The sequenced sample was PBMCs. CDR3 amino acids: CASSQLLAGFSYEQYF. In DNA, the CDR3 is TGTGCCAGCAGCCAGTTACTAGCGGGTTTTTCCTACGAGCAGTACTTC.